This T cell receptor beta chain was obtained from a study of T cell responses to AZD1222 COVID-19 vaccine. Notes on the study in general: Only a handful of AZD1222 recipients, five to seven in all, had baseline seropositivity. Per reports, nearly half of all spike-specific TCRs target regions that are unmutated in variants. It should be noted that donors were predominantly white British and more often female, and clonal diversity was possibly underestimated.

About this clone: What it binds is not known.

Measured with immunoSEQ multiplex PCR; TCRdb has only the in-frame clones, and not every one. The table shows 95,000 to 150,000 clones, with more than 85% occurring only once. The germline gives CDR1 SGHVS, CDR2 FQNEAQ. This CDR3 is built from 15 residues. V gave up 6 bases and J gave up 5 bases, with 19 bases separating them. The chain has TRBV7-8 and TRBJ2-5; tentatively, D is TRBD2 (7 bases). The sequence was collected from an adult who received the AZD1222 COVID-19 vaccine. The sequencing used peripheral blood, collected 28 days after the second AZD1222 dose. CDR3 in amino acids: CASRRGGPERETQYF. In DNA, the CDR3 is TGTGCCAGCAGGCGCGGGGGCCCCGAAAGGGAGACCCAGTACTTC.